This T cell receptor (beta chain) is drawn from a study of OX40 agonist ivuxolimab in advanced cancers. Study context: Across the patients, intravenous ivuxolimab was delivered every 2 weeks at 0.01 to 10 mg/kg. Those enrolled were 80% to 85% male, with a mean age of roughly 60 years and ages from about 20 to 80.

Generated by immunoSEQ multiplex PCR, the TCRdb table keeps only in-frame clones and is missing some. Of more than 45,000 clones in the sample, 89% were seen once. The CDR3 contains 15 residues. From germline, CDR1 is WSHSY and CDR2 SAAADI. V dropped 4 bases and J dropped 0 bases, with 10 bases sitting between them. General study points: CD8+ T cells averaged more expanded clones than CD4+. Among the lowest peripheral clonal expansion occurred in 0.1-3.0 mg/kg partial responders.

To note about this clone: Its antigen is currently unknown.

The source of this sequence is an adult with an advanced solid tumor such as melanoma, head and neck, liver or kidney cancer. Sequencing used CD4+ or CD8+ T cells sorted from blood, obtained in a trial of the OX40 agonist ivuxolimab. The chain recombines TRBV10-2 with TRBJ2-1; the D is unclear. Here the CDR3 reads CASSVSRASYNEQFF. CDR3 DNA: TGCGCCAGCAGTGTGTCCCGGGCCTCCTACAATGAGCAGTTCTTC.